Below, 18 T cell receptor beta chains from the same sample are listed, as sequenced in a study of spatial heterogeneity in lung cancer. Noted time point: blood at routine non-recurrence follow-up after resection. TCRdb ran MiXCR on the 5' RACE reads and lists one entry per CDR3 protein. There are 35,000 to 50,000 distinct CDR3 sequences in the sample; about 23% occur only once, and 7% to 7.5% lies in the top ten. The sequenced sample was PBMCs, obtained at follow-up. These receptors were obtained from a female donor with early-stage non-small cell lung cancer.

This clonotype was detected a few times. V gene TRBV12-3 or TRBV12-4 combines with J gene TRBJ1-1; TRBD1 aligns across 7 bases. Trimming removed 5 bases from V and 1 base from J; junction bases left unmatched: 4. The CDR3 loop spans 14 amino acids. In DNA, the CDR3 is TGTGCCAGCAGTCCGACAGGGTCGAACACTGAAGCTTTCTTT. This gives the protein CASSPTGSNTEAFF.

The sample holds one count of this clonotype. The rearrangement uses TRBV30 and TRBJ2-7, with D unclear. The germline V and J ends were trimmed by 0 bases and 7 bases, with 13 bases remaining between them. Germline CDR1 GTSNPN, CDR2 SVGIG (reference sequence). The CDR3 runs to 13 residues. The CDR3 protein is CAWSVNLYREQYF. CDR3 in DNA: TGTGCCTGGAGTGTAAACCTCTACAGAGAGCAGTACTTC.

This clonotype has a handful of counts. The chain carries TRBV7-8 and TRBJ2-1, with D perhaps assigned TRBD1 or TRBD2 (5 bases each). This CDR3 comprises 14 residues. The V end lost 4 bases, the J end lost 2 bases, and 9 bases lay between the germline ends. Looked up from germline, CDR1 is SGHVS and CDR2 is FQNEAQ. CDR3: CASSWDRTYNEQFF. CDR3 coding DNA: TGTGCCAGCAGCTGGGACCGAACCTACAATGAGCAGTTCTTC.

This clonotype was counted at least ten times. V gene TRBV5-1 combines with J gene TRBJ1-1, with TRBD1 matching 8 bases. This CDR3 has 14 residues. Germline assignment: CDR1 SGHRS and CDR2 YFSETQ. V dropped 6 bases and J dropped 1; count of bases not matched to a gene: 5. The CDR3 here is CASNPGTGNTEAFF. In DNA, the CDR3 is TGCGCCAGCAACCCCGGGACAGGGAACACTGAAGCTTTCTTT.

This sequence joins TRBV30 and TRBJ1-5; D is unclear. The CDR3 is 14 amino acids. V was pared by 5 bases and J by 5 bases, with 16 bases between. Per germline, CDR1 GTSNPN and CDR2 SVGIG (reference sequence). The CDR3 loop reads CAWSPGGNYQPQHF. The CDR3 bases are TGTGCCTGGTCTCCGGGAGGGAATTATCAGCCCCAGCATTTT.

This clonotype was detected a few times. This chain uses TRBV7-3 with TRBJ1-6; D ambiguous. Germline CDR1 and CDR2: SGHTA and FQGTGA. V shed 5 bases and J shed 6 bases, with 17 bases lying between them. The CDR3 is 16 residues long. The CDR3 region is CASSPGGRSINSPLHF. The CDR3 region has the DNA TGTGCCAGCAGCCCTGGTGGTCGGTCGATTAATTCACCCCTCCACTTT.

J is TRBJ2-1 and V is TRBV2; 7 nucleotides match TRBD2. Germline V gene sequence: CDR1 SNHLY, CDR2 FYNNEI. The CDR3 is 13 residues long. V shed 10 bases, J shed 2 bases, and the junction held 5 bases outside the gene matches. The DNA for the CDR3 is TGTGCCATCCGGACTAGTACCTACAATGAGCAGTTCTTC. Translated, it gives CAIRTSTYNEQFF.

This chain joins TRBV3-1 and TRBJ1-1; maybe TRBD1 (6 bases). Germline V gives CDR1 LGHDT, CDR2 YNNKEL (reference sequence). This CDR3 comprises 13 residues. Trimming left V 6 bases short and J 2 bases short, with 10 bases between. The CDR3 DNA is TGTGCCAGCAGGGGACACACTAACACTGAAGCTTTCTTT. This encodes CASRGHTNTEAFF.

The table lists this clonotype with many counts. The rearrangement uses TRBV7-9 and TRBJ1-4; no definite D call. The CDR3 has 14 residues. Germline loops: CDR1 SEHNR, CDR2 FQNEAQ (reference sequence). The V gene lost 2 bases and the J gene lost 7 bases, with 11 bases spanning the gap. The CDR3 region has the DNA TGTGCCAGCAGCTTAACGAGGCCGGGTGAAAAACTGTTTTTT. Encoded protein: CASSLTRPGEKLFF.

Many counts were recorded for this clonotype. The gene calls are TRBV30 and TRBJ2-1, with TRBD2 identical over 8 bases. The CDR3 is 14 residues long. V was pared by 0 bases and J by 4 bases, with 2 bases of the junction left unmatched. Germline V lookup: CDR1 GTSNPN, CDR2 SVGIG (reference sequence). The CDR3: CAWSVTSGYNEQFF. Written as DNA, the CDR3 is TGTGCCTGGAGTGTAACTAGCGGTTACAATGAGCAGTTCTTC.

The chain carries TRBV7-3 and TRBJ2-3; 15 bases match TRBD2. V was pared by 5 bases and J by 11 bases, with 11 bases of the junction left unmatched. The CDR3 consists of 16 residues. Germline V lookup: CDR1 SGHTA, CDR2 FQGTGA. The CDR3 here is CASSDDPGLAGGRQYF. The CDR3, as DNA: TGTGCCAGCAGCGATGATCCGGGACTAGCGGGGGGACGGCAGTATTTT. Full variable domain (rest looked up from reference TRBV7-3 and TRBJ2-3): GAGVSQTPSNKVTEKGKYVELRCDPISGHTALYWYRQSLGQGPEFLIYFQGTGAADDSGLPNDRFFAVRPEGSVSTLKIQRTERGDSAVYLCASSDDPGLAGGRQYFGPGTRLTVL.

The gene calls are TRBV20-1 and TRBJ1-2; D uncertain. The V end was cut by 4 bases, the J end by 8 bases, with 2 bases between. The CDR3 spans 8 residues. Germline loops: CDR1 DFQATT, CDR2 SNEGSKA (reference sequence). The CDR3 DNA reads TGCAGTGCTAAAGGCTACACCTTC. This encodes CSAKGYTF.

Ten or more counts support this clonotype. The chain has TRBV12-3 or TRBV12-4 and TRBJ2-5, with TRBD1 matching over 8 bases. With 0 bases clipped from V and 0 bases from J, the junction kept 6 bases outside the gene matches. This CDR3 comprises 17 residues. The CDR3 region is CASSLAGAGGYQETQYF. The CDR3 nucleotides are TGTGCCAGCAGTTTAGCGGGGGCAGGGGGCTACCAAGAGACCCAGTACTTC.

The CDR3 nucleotides are TGTGCCAGCAGTCGTACGGCGATCGGGAACACTGAAGCTTTCTTT. Translated: CASSRTAIGNTEAFF. The chain links TRBV12-3 or TRBV12-4 to TRBJ1-1; D gene uncertain. V was shortened by 5 bases and J by 1 base, with 14 bases between the two germline ends. The CDR3 has 15 residues.

The chain has TRBV4-1 and TRBJ1-2; D gene uncertain. The CDR3 totals 15 residues. Germline values: CDR1 MGHRA, CDR2 YSYEKL. The V end lost 2 bases, the J end lost 4 bases, and 14 bases lay between the germline ends. The CDR3 sequence is CASSQFFLGGYGYTF. DNA of the CDR3: TGCGCCAGCAGCCAATTCTTCTTGGGTGGCTATGGCTACACCTTC.

This clonotype was picked up many times. V usage is TRBV29-1 and J usage is TRBJ1-2; possible D gene TRBD1, 6 bases. The CDR3 extends over 11 amino acids. V was cut by 3 bases and J by 6 bases, with 8 bases left in between. CDR1 and CDR2 (germline): SQVTM, ANQGSEA. The CDR3 coding sequence is TGCAGCGTTGAGGGGGCTGATGGCTACACCTTC. This codes for CSVEGADGYTF.

This clonotype was counted at least ten times. The chain links TRBV20-1 to TRBJ1-1, with TRBD1 as a possible D gene (6 bases). The CDR3 length is 11 residues. Germline-derived CDR1 and CDR2 are DFQATT and SNEGSKA (reference sequence). Trimming stripped 6 bases from V and 7 bases from J, with 12 bases between. The CDR3 is CSALTGFEAFF. CDR3 sequence (DNA): TGCAGTGCCCTGACAGGATTTGAAGCTTTCTTT.

This clonotype was seen only a few times. The chain has TRBV20-1 and TRBJ2-7; 9 bases are a match to TRBD1. CDR3 length equals 15 residues. V shed 0 bases, J shed 3 bases, and the junction held 6 bases outside the gene matches. The germline CDR1 and CDR2 sequences are DFQATT and SNEGSKA (reference sequence). CDR3 nucleotides: TGCAGTGCTAGAGATTTACAGGGGGCCGGCTACGAGCAGTACTTC. It codes for CSARDLQGAGYEQYF.